This TCR beta chain was captured in a study of shared clonotypes between healthy human individuals. Study-wide background: Three men and two women, aged 18 to 49, were donors.

The V end was cut by 4 bases, the J end by 10 bases, with 21 bases between. CDR3 size: 15 residues. CDR1 is SGHRS and CDR2 is YFSETQ in the germline V gene. To note about this clone: The antigen remains unidentified.

Study-wide results and caveats: The small donor group covered limited genetic and exposure diversity.

Profiling relied on immunoSEQ multiplex PCR, and the TCRdb table lists in-frame clones only, not all of them. The profile shows some 2.1 million clones, roughly 94% of them singletons. The sequencing sample was made of naive CD4+ T cells sorted from blood. Subset specified: CD45RA+ positively selected. The clonotype originates from a man aged 18 to 29 in good health. The chain joins TRBV5-1 to TRBJ2-1; D is unresolved. Written as DNA, the CDR3 is TGCGCCAGCAGCGCCACCCCCGGAGCTTTCGACGAGCAGTTCTTC. Protein: CASSATPGAFDEQFF. Using reference TRBV5-1 and TRBJ2-1 for the parts outside the CDR3, the full variable domain is KAGVTQTPRYLIKTRGQQVTLSCSPISGHRSVSWYQQTPGQGLQFLFEYFSETQRNKGNFPGRFSGRQFSNSRSEMNVSTLELGDSALYLCASSATPGAFDEQFFGPGTRLTVL.